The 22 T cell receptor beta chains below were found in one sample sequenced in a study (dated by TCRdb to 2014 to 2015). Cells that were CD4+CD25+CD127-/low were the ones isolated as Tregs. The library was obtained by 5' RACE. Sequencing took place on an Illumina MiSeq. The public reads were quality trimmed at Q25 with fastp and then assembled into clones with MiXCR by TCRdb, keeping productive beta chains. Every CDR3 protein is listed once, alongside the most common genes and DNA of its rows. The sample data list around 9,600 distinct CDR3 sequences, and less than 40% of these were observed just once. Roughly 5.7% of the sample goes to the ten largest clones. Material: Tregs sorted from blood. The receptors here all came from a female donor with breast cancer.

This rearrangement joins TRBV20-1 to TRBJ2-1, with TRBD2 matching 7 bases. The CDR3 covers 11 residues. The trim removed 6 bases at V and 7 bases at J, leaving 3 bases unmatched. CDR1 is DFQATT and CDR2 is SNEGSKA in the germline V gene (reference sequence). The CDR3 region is CSAISGNEQFF. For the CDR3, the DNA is TGCAGTGCCATTAGCGGGAATGAGCAGTTCTTC.

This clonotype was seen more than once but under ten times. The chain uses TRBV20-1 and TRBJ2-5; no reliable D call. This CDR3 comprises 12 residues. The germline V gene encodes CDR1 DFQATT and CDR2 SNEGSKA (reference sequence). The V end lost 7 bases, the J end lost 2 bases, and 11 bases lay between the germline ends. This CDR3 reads CSGRPLQETQYF. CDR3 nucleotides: TGCAGTGGGCGGCCGCTACAAGAGACCCAGTACTTC.

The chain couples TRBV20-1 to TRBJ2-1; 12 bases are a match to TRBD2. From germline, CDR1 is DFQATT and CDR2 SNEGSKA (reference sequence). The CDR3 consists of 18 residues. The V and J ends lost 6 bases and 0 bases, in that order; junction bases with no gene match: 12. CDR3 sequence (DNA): TGCAGTGCAAATCAAGGGGGACTAGCGGGTGCCTCCTACAATGAGCAGTTCTTC. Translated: CSANQGGLAGASYNEQFF.

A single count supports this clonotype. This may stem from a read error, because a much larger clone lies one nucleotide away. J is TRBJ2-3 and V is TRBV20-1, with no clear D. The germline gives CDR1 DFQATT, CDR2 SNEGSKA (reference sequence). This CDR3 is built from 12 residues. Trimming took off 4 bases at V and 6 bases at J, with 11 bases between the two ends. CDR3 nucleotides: TGCAGTGCTAAGCATGGGCGGGATACGCAGTATTTT. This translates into CSAKHGRDTQYF.

CDR3 loop: CASSLVGSYNEQFF. CDR3 nucleotide sequence: TGTGCCAGCAGCTTAGTCGGGAGCTACAATGAGCAGTTCTTC. The rearrangement links TRBV11-2 to TRBJ2-1; D perhaps matches TRBD2 (6 bases). Between the trimmed V and J ends, which lost 1 base and 3 bases, there was a span of 7 bases. The germline V gene encodes CDR1 SGHAT and CDR2 FQNNGV. The CDR3 sequence is 14 residues long.

The CDR3 DNA reads as TGTGCCAGCAGCTTTGGACTAGCGGGAGCCGATGAGCAGTTCTTC. It translates to CASSFGLAGADEQFF. The rearrangement uses TRBV7-3 and TRBJ2-1; 13 bases line up with TRBD2. J lost 8 bases, V lost 3 bases, and 4 bases had no gene match. The CDR3 consists of 15 residues. Germline CDR1 SGHTA, CDR2 FQGTGA.

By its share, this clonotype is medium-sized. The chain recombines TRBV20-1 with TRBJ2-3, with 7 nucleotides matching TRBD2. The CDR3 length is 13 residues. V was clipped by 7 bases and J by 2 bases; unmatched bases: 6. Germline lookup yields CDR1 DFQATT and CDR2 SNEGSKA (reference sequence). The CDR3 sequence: CSGTLANTDTQYF. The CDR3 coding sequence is TGCAGTGGCACACTAGCGAACACAGATACGCAGTATTTT.

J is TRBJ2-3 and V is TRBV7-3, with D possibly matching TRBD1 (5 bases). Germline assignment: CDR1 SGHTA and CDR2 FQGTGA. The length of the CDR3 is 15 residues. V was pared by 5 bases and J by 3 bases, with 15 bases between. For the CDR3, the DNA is TGTGCCAGCAGCATACACCACGGACAAACAGATACGCAGTATTTT. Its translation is CASSIHHGQTDTQYF.

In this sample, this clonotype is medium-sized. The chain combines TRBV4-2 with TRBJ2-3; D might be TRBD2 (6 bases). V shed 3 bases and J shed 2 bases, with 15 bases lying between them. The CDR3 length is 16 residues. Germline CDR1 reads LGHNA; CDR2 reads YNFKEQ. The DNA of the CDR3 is TGTGCCAGCAGCCAGGTACTCGCGGGGCTCACAGATACGCAGTATTTT. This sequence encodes CASSQVLAGLTDTQYF.

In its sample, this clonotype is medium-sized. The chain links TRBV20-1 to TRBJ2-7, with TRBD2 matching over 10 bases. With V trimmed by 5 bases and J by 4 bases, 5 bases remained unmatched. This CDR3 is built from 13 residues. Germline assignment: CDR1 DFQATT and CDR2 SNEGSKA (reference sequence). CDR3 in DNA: TGCAGTGCTTCCGGGACTAGCGAATACGAGCAGTACGTC. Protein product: CSASGTSEYEQYV.

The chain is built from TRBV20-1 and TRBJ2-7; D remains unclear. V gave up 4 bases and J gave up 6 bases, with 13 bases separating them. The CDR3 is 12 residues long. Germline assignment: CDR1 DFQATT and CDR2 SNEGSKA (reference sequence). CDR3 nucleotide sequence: TGCAGTGCTATCAGGCTAGGATCCGAGCAGTACTTC. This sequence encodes CSAIRLGSEQYF.

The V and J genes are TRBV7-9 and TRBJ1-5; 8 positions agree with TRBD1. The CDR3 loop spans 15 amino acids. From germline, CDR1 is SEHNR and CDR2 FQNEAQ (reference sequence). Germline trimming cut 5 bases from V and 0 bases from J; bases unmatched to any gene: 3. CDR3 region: CASSPGQASNQPQHF. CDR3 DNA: TGTGCCAGCAGCCCGGGACAGGCTAGCAATCAGCCCCAGCATTTT.

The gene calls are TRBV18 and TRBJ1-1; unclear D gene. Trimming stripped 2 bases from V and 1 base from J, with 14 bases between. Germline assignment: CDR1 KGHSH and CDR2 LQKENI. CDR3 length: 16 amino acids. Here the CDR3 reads CASSPFLVQRNTEAFF. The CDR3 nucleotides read TGTGCCAGCTCACCATTCTTAGTACAGAGGAACACTGAAGCTTTCTTT.

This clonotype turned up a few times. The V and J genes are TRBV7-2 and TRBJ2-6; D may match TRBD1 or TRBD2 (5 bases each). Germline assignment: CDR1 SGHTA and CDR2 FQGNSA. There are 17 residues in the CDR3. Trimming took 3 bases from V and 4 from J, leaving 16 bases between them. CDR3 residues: CASSFPGARVGANVLTF. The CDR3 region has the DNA TGTGCCAGCAGCTTCCCCGGGGCCCGTGTGGGGGCCAACGTCCTGACTTTC.

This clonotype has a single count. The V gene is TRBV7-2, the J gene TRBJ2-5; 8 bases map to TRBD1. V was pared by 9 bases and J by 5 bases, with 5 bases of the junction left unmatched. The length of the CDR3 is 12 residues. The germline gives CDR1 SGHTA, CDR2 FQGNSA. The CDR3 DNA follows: TGTGCCAGTGGACAGGGCCTCGAGACCCAGTACTTC. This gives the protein CASGQGLETQYF.

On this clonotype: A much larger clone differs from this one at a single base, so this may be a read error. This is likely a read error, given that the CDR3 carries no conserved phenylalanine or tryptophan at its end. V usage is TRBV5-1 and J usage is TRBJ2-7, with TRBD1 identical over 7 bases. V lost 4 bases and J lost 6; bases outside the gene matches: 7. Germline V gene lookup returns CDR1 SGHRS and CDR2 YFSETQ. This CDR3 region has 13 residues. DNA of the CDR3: TGCGCCAGCAGCCCCGGGACAGCCTTCGAGCAGTACTCC. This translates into CASSPGTAFEQYS.

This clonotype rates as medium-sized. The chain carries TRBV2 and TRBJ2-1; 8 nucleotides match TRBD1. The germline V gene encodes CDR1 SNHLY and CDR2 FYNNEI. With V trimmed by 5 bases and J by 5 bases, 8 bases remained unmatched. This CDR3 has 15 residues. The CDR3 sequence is CASSSPGQENNEQFF. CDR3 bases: TGTGCCAGCAGTTCGCCGGGACAGGAGAACAATGAGCAGTTCTTC.

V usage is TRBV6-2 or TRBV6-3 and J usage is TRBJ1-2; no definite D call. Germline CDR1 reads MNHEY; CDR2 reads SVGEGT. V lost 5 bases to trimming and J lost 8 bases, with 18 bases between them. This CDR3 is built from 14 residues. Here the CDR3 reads CASSNPWTGGGYTF. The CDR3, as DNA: TGTGCCAGCAGTAACCCCTGGACCGGAGGAGGCTACACCTTC.

The CDR3 bases are TGCAGTGCTCGGACAGGGGGCTATTATACGCAGTATTTT. Its protein product is CSARTGGYYTQYF. The V gene is TRBV20-1, the J gene TRBJ2-3; TRBD1 matches at 11 bases. Germline V gives CDR1 DFQATT, CDR2 SNEGSKA (reference sequence). Unmatched junction bases numbered 5, after V lost 5 bases and J lost 7 bases. CDR3 length: 13 residues.

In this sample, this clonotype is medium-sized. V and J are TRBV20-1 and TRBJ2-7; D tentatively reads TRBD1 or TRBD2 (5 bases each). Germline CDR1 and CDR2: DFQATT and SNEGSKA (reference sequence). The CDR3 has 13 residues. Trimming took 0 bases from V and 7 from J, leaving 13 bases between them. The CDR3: CSARDGTAGEQYV. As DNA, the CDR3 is TGCAGTGCTAGAGACGGGACCGCGGGTGAGCAGTACGTC.

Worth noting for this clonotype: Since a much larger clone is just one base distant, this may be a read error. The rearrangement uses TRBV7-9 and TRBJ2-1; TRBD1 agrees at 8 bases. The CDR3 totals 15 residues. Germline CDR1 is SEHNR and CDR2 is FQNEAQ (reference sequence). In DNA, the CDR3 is TGTGCCAGCAACTTAGGCAGGGGGCCTTACAATGAGCAGTTCTTC. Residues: CASNLGRGPYNEQFF.

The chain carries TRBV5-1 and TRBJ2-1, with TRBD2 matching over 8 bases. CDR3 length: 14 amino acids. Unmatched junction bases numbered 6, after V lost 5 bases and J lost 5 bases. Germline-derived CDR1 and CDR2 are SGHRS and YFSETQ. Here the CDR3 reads CASSFGRADNEQFF. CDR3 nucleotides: TGCGCCAGCAGTTTCGGGAGGGCCGACAATGAGCAGTTCTTC.